Listed here is a single TCR beta chain. The data stem from a study of T cells in Graves' hyperthyroidism and ophthalmopathy. For the diagnoses, clinical symptoms, serum thyroxine and TRAb, thyroid ultrasound and orbital computed tomography were used. Germline-derived CDR1 and CDR2 are SNHLY and FYNNEI. CDR3 length: 12 residues. The germline V and J ends were trimmed by 7 bases and 3 bases, with 10 bases remaining between them. From RNA transcripts, TCR beta CDR3 regions were amplified. TCR CDR3 regions were first amplified by RT-PCR with HTBI primers. TCRdb ran MiXCR on the multiplex PCR reads and lists one entry per CDR3 protein. The data contain about 530,000 distinct CDR3 sequences, more than 15% of them singletons.

The receptor comes from a woman aged 18-29 years with Graves' ophthalmopathy. The chain recombines TRBV2 with TRBJ2-7; no clear D. The sample comprised blood. The CDR3 loop reads CASMGNSYEQYF. For the CDR3, the DNA is TGTGCCAGCATGGGAAACAGCTACGAGCAGTACTTC.